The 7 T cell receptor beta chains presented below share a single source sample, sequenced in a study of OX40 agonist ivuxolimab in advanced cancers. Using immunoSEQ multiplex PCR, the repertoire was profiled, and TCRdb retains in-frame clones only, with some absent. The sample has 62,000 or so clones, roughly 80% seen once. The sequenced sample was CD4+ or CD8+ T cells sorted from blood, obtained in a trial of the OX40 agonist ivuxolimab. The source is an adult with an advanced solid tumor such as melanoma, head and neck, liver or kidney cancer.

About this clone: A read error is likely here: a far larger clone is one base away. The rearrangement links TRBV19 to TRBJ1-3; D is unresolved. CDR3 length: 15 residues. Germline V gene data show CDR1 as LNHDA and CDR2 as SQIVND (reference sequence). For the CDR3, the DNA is TGTACCAGTAGTATTGCCGTTAGCTCTGGAAACACCATATATTTT. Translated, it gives CTSSIAVSSGNTIYF. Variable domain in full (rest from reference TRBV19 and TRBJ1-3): DGGITQSPKYLFRKEGQNVTLSCEQNLNHDAMYWYRQDPGQGLRLIYYSQIVNDFQKGDIAEGYSVSREKKESFPLTVTSAQKNPTAFYLCTSSIAVSSGNTIYFGEGSWLTVV.

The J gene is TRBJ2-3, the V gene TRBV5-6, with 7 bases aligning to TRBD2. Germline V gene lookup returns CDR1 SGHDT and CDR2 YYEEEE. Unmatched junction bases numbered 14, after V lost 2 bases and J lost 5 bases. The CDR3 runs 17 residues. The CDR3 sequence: CASSFDEVGAGVDTQYF. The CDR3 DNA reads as TGTGCCAGCAGCTTTGATGAGGTCGGGGCGGGAGTAGATACGCAGTATTTT.

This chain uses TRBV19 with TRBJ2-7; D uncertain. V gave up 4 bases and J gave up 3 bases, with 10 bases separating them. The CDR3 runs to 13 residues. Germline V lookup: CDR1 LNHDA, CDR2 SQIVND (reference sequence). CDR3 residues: CASSKGEYYEQYF. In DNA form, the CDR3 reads TGTGCCAGTAGTAAGGGCGAATACTACGAGCAGTACTTC.

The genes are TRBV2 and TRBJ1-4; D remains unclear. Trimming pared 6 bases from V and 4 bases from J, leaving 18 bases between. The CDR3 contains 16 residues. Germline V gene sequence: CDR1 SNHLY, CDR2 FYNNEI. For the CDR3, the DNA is TGTGCCAGCAGAAACACACTCGACTCCTATAATGAAAAACTGTTTTTT. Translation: CASRNTLDSYNEKLFF.

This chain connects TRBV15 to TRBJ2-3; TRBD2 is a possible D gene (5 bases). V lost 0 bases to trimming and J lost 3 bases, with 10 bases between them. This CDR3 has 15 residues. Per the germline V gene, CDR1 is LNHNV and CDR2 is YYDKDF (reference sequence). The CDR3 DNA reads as TGTGCCACCAGCAGAGAAGTCCGGAGGACAGATACGCAGTATTTT. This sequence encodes CATSREVRRTDTQYF.

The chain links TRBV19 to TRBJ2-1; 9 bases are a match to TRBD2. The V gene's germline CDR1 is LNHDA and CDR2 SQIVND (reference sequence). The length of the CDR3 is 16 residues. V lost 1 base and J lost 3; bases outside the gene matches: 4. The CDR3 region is CASSIGTSEFYNEQFF. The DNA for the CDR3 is TGTGCCAGTAGTATAGGGACTAGCGAATTCTACAATGAGCAGTTCTTC.

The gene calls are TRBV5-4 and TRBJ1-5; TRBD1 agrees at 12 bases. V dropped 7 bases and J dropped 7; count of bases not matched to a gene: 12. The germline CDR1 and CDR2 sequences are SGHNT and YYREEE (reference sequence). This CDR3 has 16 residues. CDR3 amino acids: CASPRRDRGLRQPQHF. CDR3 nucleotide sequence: TGTGCCAGCCCTCGCCGGGACAGGGGGCTTAGACAGCCCCAGCATTTT.